Each of the 8 T cell receptor beta chains below was sequenced from the same sample in a study of PD-1 blockade in classical Hodgkin lymphoma. No patient escaped relapse after autologous stem cell transplantation, and brentuximab vedotin exposure varied. Here immunoSEQ multiplex PCR was the method, and the copy in TCRdb shows in-frame clones only, minus some. The sample includes around 35,000 clones, about 90% seen only once; the top ten take around 7.7%. Sequencing used peripheral blood mononuclear cells (PBMCs), obtained before the second cycle of nivolumab. The receptors shown here come from a human donor with classical Hodgkin lymphoma.

The chain carries TRBV9 and TRBJ1-1, with unresolved D. The germline CDR1 and CDR2 sequences are SGDLS and YYNGEE. V lost 0 bases and J 0 bases, leaving 3 bases between the germline ends. There are 13 residues in the CDR3. The chain's CDR3 is CASSVGMNTEAFF. The CDR3 DNA follows: TGTGCCAGCAGCGTAGGTATGAACACTGAAGCTTTCTTT.

This chain links TRBV7-9 with TRBJ2-2, with D unclear. The V and J ends lost 6 bases and 10 bases respectively, with 15 bases between them. The CDR3 consists of 13 residues. CDR1 and CDR2 (germline): SEHNR, FQNEAQ (reference sequence). The CDR3 is CASSSADDEELFF. CDR3 bases: TGTGCCAGCAGTTCGGCCGACGATGAGGAGCTGTTTTTT.

V and J are TRBV2 and TRBJ1-1; D unclear. Trimming removed 3 bases from V and 0 bases from J, with 17 bases in between. Germline-derived CDR1 and CDR2 are SNHLY and FYNNEI. This CDR3 contains 17 residues. The CDR3, as DNA: TGTGCCAGCAGTGATGAGTCGCACCTCTTACTGAACACTGAAGCTTTCTTT. Protein sequence: CASSDESHLLLNTEAFF.

The CDR3 DNA follows: TGTGCCAGCAGTCAACAGGGGCCCGAGCAGTACTTC. The encoded protein is CASSQQGPEQYF. The chain carries TRBV5-4 and TRBJ2-7; 7 bases are a match to TRBD1. This CDR3 is built from 12 residues. Germline CDR1 reads SGHNT; CDR2 reads YYREEE (reference sequence). The V and J ends lost 5 bases and 6 bases, in that order; junction bases with no gene match: 5.

V gene TRBV4-1 combines with J gene TRBJ1-2; tentative D call: TRBD1 (6 bases). Trimming stripped 1 base from V and 2 bases from J, with 11 bases between. The CDR3 is 15 amino acids. Germline loops: CDR1 MGHRA, CDR2 YSYEKL. In DNA form, the CDR3 reads TGCGCCAGCAGCCAAGCCGGGACATACAACTATGGCTACACCTTC. Its translation is CASSQAGTYNYGYTF.

The DNA for the CDR3 is TGTGCCAGCAGCTTGGACTTCTACGAGCAGTACTTC. It translates to CASSLDFYEQYF. This chain joins TRBV5-8 and TRBJ2-7; D is undetermined. CDR3 length: 12 amino acids. V dropped 0 bases and J dropped 3 bases, with 4 bases sitting between them. Per the germline V gene, CDR1 is SGHTS and CDR2 is YDEGEE.

This clone has more than one count but fewer than ten. This chain uses TRBV28 with TRBJ2-5, with D tentatively TRBD1 (5 bases). Trimming shortened V by 6 bases and J by 2 bases, and 13 bases separated the two germline ends. The CDR3 is made up of 14 amino acids. In germline, CDR1 is MDHEN, CDR2 SYDVKM. CDR3 sequence reads: CASSRQNQQETQYF. Here the CDR3 DNA reads TGTGCCAGCAGCAGACAGAACCAACAAGAGACCCAGTACTTC.

V and J are TRBV25-1 and TRBJ1-1; the match to TRBD1 covers 7 bases. There are 15 residues in the CDR3. J was trimmed by 1 base and V by 7 bases; bases with no gene match: 9. CDR1 MGHDK and CDR2 SYGVNS come from the germline V gene. In nucleotides, the CDR3 is TGTGCCAGCACTCGAGGGGGCCCGAAGAACACTGAAGCTTTCTTT. Amino acid sequence: CASTRGGPKNTEAFF.